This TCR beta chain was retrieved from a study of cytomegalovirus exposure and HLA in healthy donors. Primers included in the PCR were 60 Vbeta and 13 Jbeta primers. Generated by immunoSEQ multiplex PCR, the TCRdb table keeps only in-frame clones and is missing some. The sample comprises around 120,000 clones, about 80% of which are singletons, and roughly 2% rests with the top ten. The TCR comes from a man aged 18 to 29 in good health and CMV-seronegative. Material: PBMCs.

The CDR3 nucleotides are TGTGCCAGCAGCTTAGGACTAGCGGGAGGGGAATGGGATGAGCAGTTCTTC. Translated: CASSLGLAGGEWDEQFF. The chain links TRBV7-9 to TRBJ2-1; 14 bases line up with TRBD2. Per the germline V gene, CDR1 is SEHNR and CDR2 is FQNEAQ (reference sequence). This CDR3 region has 17 residues. The V and J ends lost 1 base and 8 bases, in that order; junction bases with no gene match: 7.